This T cell receptor (beta chain) emerged from a study of blood T cell repertoires in COVID-19. On the study more broadly: The origin of the acute and convalescent COVID-19 samples was the United States, Italy and Spain.

As originally analysed: Estimated nucleated cell counts came from reference gene primer amplification. Sequencing used immunoSEQ multiplex PCR; TCRdb keeps in-frame clones, though not all of them. The V and J calls and clone size were taken over from that table, and D and trimming were inferred from the DNA. This sample has 130,000 to 150,000 clones, with about 80% found just once. Sequenced sample: peripheral blood. The source of this sequence is a woman aged 80 or older in a cohort sampled during active or convalescent COVID-19.

DNA for the CDR3: TGTGCCACCAGTGCTCCTAGCGGTTCCCAAGAGACCCAGTACTTC. It specifies CATSAPSGSQETQYF. This chain connects TRBV24-1 to TRBJ2-5, with 7 positions matching TRBD2. This CDR3 contains 15 residues. With 5 bases clipped from V and 1 base from J, the junction kept 6 bases outside the gene matches. Germline lookup yields CDR1 KGHDR and CDR2 SFDVKD.